This T cell receptor (beta chain) was sequenced during a study of shared clonotypes between healthy human individuals. About this clone: Its antigen is still unknown.

The V and J ends lost 0 bases and 0 bases respectively, with 8 bases between them. This CDR3 is 15 amino acids long. Germline CDR1 is SNHLY and CDR2 is FYNNEI. Study conclusions and caveats: Clonotype sharing across donors was expected to vary with sequencing depth. Among non-shared clonotypes, generation probabilities were lower than among those shared by all four donors.

Original analysis: As immunoSEQ supplied junction-only sequences (without quality scores), filtering differed. The protocol was immunoSEQ multiplex PCR, while the TCRdb copy is restricted to in-frame clones and leaves out a portion. V, J and clone size are those of that table, while D and trimming were read from the DNA. The table shows millions of clones, with approximately 94% occurring only once. Positively selected for CCR7, the CD45RO-negative cells used as naive CD8 cells excluded terminally differentiated effector memory CD45RA+ cells. The chain links TRBV2 to TRBJ1-2; no firm D call. This receptor was identified in a man aged 18 to 35 in good health. Input material: naive CD8+ T cells sorted from blood. The CDR3 DNA is TGTGCCAGCAGTGAAGCGTTGGCACCTAACTATGGCTACACCTTC. Translation gives CASSEALAPNYGYTF.